This T cell receptor (beta chain) was documented in a study of early T cells in non-severe SARS-CoV-2 infection. As for the study in general: With bulk RNA from unsorted whole blood as input, sequencing yielded unpaired chains. General study results and limits: VDJdb matching skewed toward anti-spike CD8 responses, missing private and CD4 specificities.

There are 14 residues in the CDR3. The germline CDR1 and CDR2 sequences are SGHNT and YYREEE (reference sequence). The V segment lost 0 bases and the J segment 7 bases; nucleotides outside the gene matches: 7. Unique molecular identifiers were added to individual cDNA molecules. TCRdb called the 5' RACE reads again in MiXCR, with one record for every CDR3 protein. Of roughly 81,000 distinct CDR3 sequences listed, over 5% are singletons. This clonotype was counted only a few times. Antigen specificity is unknown. This chain joins TRBV5-4 and TRBJ2-7, with TRBD1 matching 7 bases. This sequence originates from an adult who was a healthcare worker with PCR-confirmed SARS-CoV-2 infection or an uninfected control (not recorded which). The sequenced sample was whole blood. CDR3 in DNA: TGTGCCAGCAGCTTGGCACAGGGGTTGGGTGAGCAGTACTTC. Translating it yields CASSLAQGLGEQYF.